This T cell receptor (beta chain) originates from a study of spatial heterogeneity in lung cancer. About the study: Unique TCR and UMI combinations averaged more than ten appearances each in raw reads.

Every TCR cDNA molecule bore a unique molecular identifier. TCRdb re-called the 5' RACE reads with MiXCR, one entry per CDR3 protein. This table has some 15,000 distinct CDR3 sequences, 7.9% appearing once. This clonotype was counted many times. Its antigen is unidentified. The J segment lost 4 bases and the V segment lost 4 bases, leaving 0 bases of the junction unmatched. The CDR3 extends over 14 amino acids. Sample time point: sample taken at primary tumor resection. Whole RNA, which was extracted from tumor, nontumor lung tissue or frozen PBMC, was sequenced without any cell sorting. Study findings and constraints: Compared with follow-up, resection was when ubiquitous expanded tumor TCRs appeared in blood more.

The chain carries TRBV12-3 or TRBV12-4 and TRBJ2-3; TRBD2 matches 12 bases. Sample: PBMCs, taken at surgery. The receptor was isolated from a female donor with early-stage non-small cell lung cancer. The CDR3 sequence is CASSSSGRADTQYF. The CDR3 nucleotides are TGTGCCAGCAGTTCTAGCGGGAGGGCAGATACGCAGTATTTT.